This T cell receptor beta chain was sequenced in a study of identical twins. Overall study results and limits: Conclusions were based on cross-sectional statistical analysis, without following the same donors. Insertions were reduced in abundant cord blood beta clonotypes but not in memory repertoires.

On this clonotype itself: The antigen is not known.

Trimming took off 4 bases at V and 3 bases at J, with 11 bases between the two ends. The CDR3 has 13 amino acids. Germline-derived CDR1 and CDR2 are SGHDT and YYEEEE. TCRdb re-called the 5' RACE reads with MiXCR, one entry per CDR3 protein. The sample contains some 660,000 distinct CDR3 sequences, roughly 8% of which appear only once. The same sample was also used in a study of yellow fever vaccine responses in identical twins.

Sequencing input: PBMCs. The chain has TRBV5-6 and TRBJ2-7; maybe TRBD2 (6 bases). The source of this sequence is a woman under 30 in good health. The CDR3: CASSRGTFYEQYF. CDR3 sequence (DNA): TGTGCCAGCAGCCGAGGGACTTTCTACGAGCAGTACTTC.